This entry is about one TCR beta chain. Its antigen is still unknown. Template was bulk tumor genomic DNA, about 620 ng per sample. Spaced far apart, several biopsies were taken from each primary tumor during surgery. Before undergoing curative surgery, patients had newly diagnosed non-small cell lung cancer that was untreated. Having surgery with curative intent, the donors were patients newly diagnosed with non-small cell lung cancer. For the TCR beta CDR3, multiplex PCR with 32 V and 13 J primers performed the amplification. TCRdb redid the calling of the multiplex PCR reads with MiXCR, one entry per CDR3 protein. The sample records about 2,700 distinct CDR3 sequences, 55% being singletons. The data were taken from a study of immune heterogeneity within non-small cell lung tumors. Study in general: Of all tumors, 4 turned out to be squamous cell carcinomas, 10 were non-squamous carcinomas and 1 was not otherwise specified.

The CDR3 is 13 residues long. The germline CDR1 and CDR2 sequences are MDHEN and SYDVKM. Trimming stripped 6 bases from V and 3 bases from J, with 10 bases between. The study's findings and limits: Identical dominant CDR3 beta clonotypes spanned tumor sites within a patient, beside site-unique high-frequency clones. For local T-cell clonality, the correlation with local tumor mutational burden was moderate but significant (R 0.3 to 0.4).

The chain joins TRBV28 to TRBJ2-3; D tentatively fits TRBD1 or TRBD2 (5 bases each). The clonotype originates from a man in his 60s with non-small cell lung cancer. Source material: lung tumor tissue. CDR3 sequence (DNA): TGTGCCAGCAGGGGACCCGGTACAGATACGCAGTATTTT. Translation: CASRGPGTDTQYF.